This section outlines one T cell receptor (beta chain) sequence together with its context. The data belong to a study of blood T cell repertoires in COVID-19. Across the whole study: Acute and convalescent COVID-19 samples came from the United States, Italy and Spain. T cells, B-cell-depleted T cells, or PBMCs supplied cDNA or gDNA.

In the original analysis: Counts of nucleated cells, estimated from reference gene primer amplification, were obtained. Produced via immunoSEQ multiplex PCR; TCRdb's table is partial and in-frame only. V, J and clone size are those of that table, while D and trimming were read from the DNA. The sample has roughly 88,000 clones; around 90% are singletons. Seattle's cohort entered during active infection and was followed longitudinally. Trimming took off 6 bases at V and 6 bases at J, with 8 bases between the two ends. The CDR3 is 11 amino acids. Germline values: CDR1 PRHDT, CDR2 FYEKMQ (reference sequence).

Sequencing used peripheral blood. This sequence originates from a woman aged 60-70 years with COVID-19, enrolled during active disease. The chain recombines TRBV13 with TRBJ1-1, with D maybe TRBD1 (6 bases). CDR3 region: CASRKGAEAFF. In nucleotides, the CDR3 is TGTGCCAGCAGAAAGGGGGCTGAAGCTTTCTTT.